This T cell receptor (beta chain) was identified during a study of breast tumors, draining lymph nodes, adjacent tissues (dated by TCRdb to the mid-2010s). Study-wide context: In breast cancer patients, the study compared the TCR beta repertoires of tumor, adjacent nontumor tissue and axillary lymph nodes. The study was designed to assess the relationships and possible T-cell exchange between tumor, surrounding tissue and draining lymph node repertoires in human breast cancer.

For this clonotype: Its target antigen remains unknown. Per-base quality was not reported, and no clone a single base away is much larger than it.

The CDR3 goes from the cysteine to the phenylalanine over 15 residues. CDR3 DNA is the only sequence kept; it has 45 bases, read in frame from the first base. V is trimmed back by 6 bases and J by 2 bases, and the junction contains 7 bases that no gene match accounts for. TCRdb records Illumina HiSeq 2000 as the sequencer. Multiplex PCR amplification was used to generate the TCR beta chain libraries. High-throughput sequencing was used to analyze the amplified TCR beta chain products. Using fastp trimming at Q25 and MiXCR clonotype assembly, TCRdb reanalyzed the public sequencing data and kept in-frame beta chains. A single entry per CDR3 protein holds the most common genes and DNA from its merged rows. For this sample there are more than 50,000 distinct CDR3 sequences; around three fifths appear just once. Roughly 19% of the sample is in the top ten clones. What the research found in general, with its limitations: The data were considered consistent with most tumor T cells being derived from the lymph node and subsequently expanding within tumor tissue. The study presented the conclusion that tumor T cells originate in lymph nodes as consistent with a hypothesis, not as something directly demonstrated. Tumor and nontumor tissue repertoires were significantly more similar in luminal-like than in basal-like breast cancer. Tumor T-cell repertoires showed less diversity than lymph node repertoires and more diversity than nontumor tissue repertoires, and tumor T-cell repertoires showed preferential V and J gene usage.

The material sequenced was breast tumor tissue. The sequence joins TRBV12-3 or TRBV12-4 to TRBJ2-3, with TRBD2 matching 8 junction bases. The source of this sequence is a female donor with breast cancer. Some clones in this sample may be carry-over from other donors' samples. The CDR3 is CASSLGLASTDTQYF. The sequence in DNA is TGTGCCAGCAGCCTCGGACTAGCCTCCACAGATACGCAGTATTTT.